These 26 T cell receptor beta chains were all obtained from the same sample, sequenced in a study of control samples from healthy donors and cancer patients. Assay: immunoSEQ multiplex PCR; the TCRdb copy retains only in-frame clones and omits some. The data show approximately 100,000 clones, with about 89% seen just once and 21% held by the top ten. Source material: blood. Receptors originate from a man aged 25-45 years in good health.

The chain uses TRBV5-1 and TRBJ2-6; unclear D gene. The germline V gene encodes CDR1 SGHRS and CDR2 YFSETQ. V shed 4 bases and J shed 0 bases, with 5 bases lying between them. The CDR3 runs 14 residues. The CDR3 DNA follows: TGCGCCAGCAGCATGAGCTCTGGGGCCAACGTCCTGACTTTC. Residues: CASSMSSGANVLTF.

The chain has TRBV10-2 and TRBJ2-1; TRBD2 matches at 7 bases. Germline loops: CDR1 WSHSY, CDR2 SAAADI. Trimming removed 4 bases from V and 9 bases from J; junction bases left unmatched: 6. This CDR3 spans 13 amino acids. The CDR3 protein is CASSVGGWSEQFF. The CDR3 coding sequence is TGCGCCAGCAGTGTGGGGGGGTGGAGTGAGCAGTTCTTC.

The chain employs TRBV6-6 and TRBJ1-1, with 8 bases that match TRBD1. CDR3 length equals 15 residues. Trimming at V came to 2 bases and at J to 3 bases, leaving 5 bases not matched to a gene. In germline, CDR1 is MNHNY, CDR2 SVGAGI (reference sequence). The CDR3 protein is CASSYPGGEHTEAFF. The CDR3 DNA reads TGTGCCAGCAGTTACCCAGGGGGCGAGCACACTGAAGCTTTCTTT.

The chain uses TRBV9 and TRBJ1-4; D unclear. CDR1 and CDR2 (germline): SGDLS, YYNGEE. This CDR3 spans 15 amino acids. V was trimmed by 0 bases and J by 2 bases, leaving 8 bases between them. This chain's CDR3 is CASSVGGRTNEKLFF. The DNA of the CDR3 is TGTGCCAGCAGCGTAGGAGGACGGACTAATGAAAAACTGTTTTTT.

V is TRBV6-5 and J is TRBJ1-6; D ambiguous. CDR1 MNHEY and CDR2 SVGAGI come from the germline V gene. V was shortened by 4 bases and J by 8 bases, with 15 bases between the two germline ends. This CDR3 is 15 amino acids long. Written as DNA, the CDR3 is TGTGCCAGCAGTTCCCTGCCAGGCCGGGATTCACCCCTCCACTTT. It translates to CASSSLPGRDSPLHF.

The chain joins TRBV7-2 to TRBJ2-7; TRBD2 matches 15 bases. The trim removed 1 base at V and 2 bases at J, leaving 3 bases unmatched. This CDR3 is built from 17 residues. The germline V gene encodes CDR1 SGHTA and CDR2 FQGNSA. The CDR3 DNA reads TGTGCCAGCAGCTTAGGGACTAGCGGGGGGGGAACCTACGAGCAGTACGTC. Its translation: CASSLGTSGGGTYEQYV.

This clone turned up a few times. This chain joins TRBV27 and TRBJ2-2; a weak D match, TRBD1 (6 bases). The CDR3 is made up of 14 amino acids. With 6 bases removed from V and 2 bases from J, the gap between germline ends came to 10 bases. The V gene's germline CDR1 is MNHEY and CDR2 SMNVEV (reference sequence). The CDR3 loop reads CASRRQDNTGELFF. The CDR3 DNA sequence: TGTGCCAGCAGGCGACAGGATAACACCGGGGAGCTGTTTTTT.

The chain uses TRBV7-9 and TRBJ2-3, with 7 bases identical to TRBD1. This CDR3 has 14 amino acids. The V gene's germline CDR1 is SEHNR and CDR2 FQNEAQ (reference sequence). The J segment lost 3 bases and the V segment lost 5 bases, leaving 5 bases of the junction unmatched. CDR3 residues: CASSPDRETDTQYF. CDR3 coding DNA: TGTGCCAGCAGCCCCGACAGGGAAACAGATACGCAGTATTTT.

The CDR3 region is CASSVAPYRDSQETQYF. CDR3 sequence (DNA): TGTGCCAGCAGCGTAGCCCCCTACCGGGACTCACAAGAGACCCAGTACTTC. The rearrangement links TRBV9 to TRBJ2-5, with D possibly TRBD2 on 6 matching bases. Trimming took 0 bases from V and 2 from J, leaving 17 bases between them. CDR3 size: 17 residues. Germline CDR1 reads SGDLS; CDR2 reads YYNGEE.

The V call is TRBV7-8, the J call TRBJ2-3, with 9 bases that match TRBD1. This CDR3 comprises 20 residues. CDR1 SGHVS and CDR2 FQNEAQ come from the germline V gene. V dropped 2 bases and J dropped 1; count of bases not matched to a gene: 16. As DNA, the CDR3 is TGTGCCAGCAGCTTACGGGGATCAGGGACAGGGTGGGGTGGCACAGATACGCAGTATTTT. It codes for CASSLRGSGTGWGGTDTQYF.

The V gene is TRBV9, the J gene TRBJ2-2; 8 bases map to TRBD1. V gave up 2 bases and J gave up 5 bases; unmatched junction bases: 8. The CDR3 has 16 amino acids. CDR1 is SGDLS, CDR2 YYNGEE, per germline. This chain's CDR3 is CASSVVQGARTGELFF. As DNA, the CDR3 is TGTGCCAGCAGCGTGGTGCAGGGGGCAAGGACCGGGGAGCTGTTTTTT.

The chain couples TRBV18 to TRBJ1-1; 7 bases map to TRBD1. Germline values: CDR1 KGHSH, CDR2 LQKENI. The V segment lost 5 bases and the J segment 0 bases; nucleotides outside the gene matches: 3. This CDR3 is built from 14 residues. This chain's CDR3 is CASSSDRLNTEAFF. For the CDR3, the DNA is TGTGCCAGCTCATCGGACAGGTTGAACACTGAAGCTTTCTTT.

The CDR3 region is CASSFGPIQYF. The DNA of the CDR3 is TGTGCCAGCAGCTTCGGACCTATTCAGTACTTC. The gene calls are TRBV11-2 and TRBJ2-4; D ambiguous. The CDR3 has 11 amino acids. Germline values: CDR1 SGHAT, CDR2 FQNNGV. Trimming took 3 bases from V and 10 from J, leaving 7 bases between them.

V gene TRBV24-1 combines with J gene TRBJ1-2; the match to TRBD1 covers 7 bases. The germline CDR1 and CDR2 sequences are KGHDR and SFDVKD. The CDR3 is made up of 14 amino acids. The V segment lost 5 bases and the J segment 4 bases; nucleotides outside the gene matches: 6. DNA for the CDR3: TGTGCCACCAGTGGAGACAGGGCCTTCTATGGCTACACCTTC. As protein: CATSGDRAFYGYTF.

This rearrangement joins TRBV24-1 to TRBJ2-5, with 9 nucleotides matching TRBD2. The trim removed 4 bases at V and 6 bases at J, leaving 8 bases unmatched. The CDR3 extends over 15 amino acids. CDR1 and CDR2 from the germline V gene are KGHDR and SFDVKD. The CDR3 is CATSEALAGGQTQYF. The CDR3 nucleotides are TGTGCCACCAGTGAGGCACTAGCGGGCGGGCAGACCCAGTACTTC.

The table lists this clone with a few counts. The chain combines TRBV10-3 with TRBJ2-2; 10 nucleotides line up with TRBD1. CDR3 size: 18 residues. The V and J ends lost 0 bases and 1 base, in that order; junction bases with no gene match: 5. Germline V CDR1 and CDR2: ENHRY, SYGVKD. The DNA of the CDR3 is TGTGCCATCAGTGAGTCGGGACAGGGGCTTGAGAACACCGGGGAGCTGTTTTTT. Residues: CAISESGQGLENTGELFF.

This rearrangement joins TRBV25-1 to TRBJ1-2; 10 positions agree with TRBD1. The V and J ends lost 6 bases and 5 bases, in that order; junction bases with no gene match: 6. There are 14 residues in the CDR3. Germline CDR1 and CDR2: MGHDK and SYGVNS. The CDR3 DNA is TGTGCCAGCAGGGCCCCGGGACAGGGGTATGGCTACACCTTC. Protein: CASRAPGQGYGYTF.

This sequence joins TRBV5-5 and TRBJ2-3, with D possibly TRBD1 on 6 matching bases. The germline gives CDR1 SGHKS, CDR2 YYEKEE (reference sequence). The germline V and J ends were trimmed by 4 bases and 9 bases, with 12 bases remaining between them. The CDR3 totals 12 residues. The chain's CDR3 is CASSPGQLTQYF. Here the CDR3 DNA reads TGTGCCAGCAGCCCGGGACAACTAACGCAGTATTTT.

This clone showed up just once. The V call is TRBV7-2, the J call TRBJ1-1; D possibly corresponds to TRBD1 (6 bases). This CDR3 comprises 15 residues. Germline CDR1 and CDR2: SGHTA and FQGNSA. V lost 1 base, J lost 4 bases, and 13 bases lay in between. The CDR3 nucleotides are TGTGCCAGCAGCTTAGATTTCCGGGGGGCCACTGAAGCTTTCTTT. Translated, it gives CASSLDFRGATEAFF.

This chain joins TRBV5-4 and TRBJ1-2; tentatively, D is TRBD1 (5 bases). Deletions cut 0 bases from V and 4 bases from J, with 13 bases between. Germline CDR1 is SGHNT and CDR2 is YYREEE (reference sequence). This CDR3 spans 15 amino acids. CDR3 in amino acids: CASSLGQGGSYGYTF. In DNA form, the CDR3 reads TGTGCCAGCAGCTTGGGGCAGGGTGGAAGCTATGGCTACACCTTC.

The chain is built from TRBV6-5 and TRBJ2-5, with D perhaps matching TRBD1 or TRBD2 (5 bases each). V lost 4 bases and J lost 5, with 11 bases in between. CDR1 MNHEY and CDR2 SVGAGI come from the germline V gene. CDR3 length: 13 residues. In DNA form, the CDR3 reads TGTGCCAGCAGTTTTAGCTGGGGGGAGACCCAGTACTTC. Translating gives CASSFSWGETQYF.

The CDR3 region is CATSDLAGVEETQYF. The CDR3 DNA reads TGTGCCACCAGTGATTTGGCAGGGGTGGAGGAGACCCAGTACTTC. The rearrangement uses TRBV24-1 and TRBJ2-5; the D gene is possibly TRBD1 (6 bases). Germline values: CDR1 KGHDR, CDR2 SFDVKD. Deletions cut 0 bases from V and 5 bases from J, with 12 bases between. This CDR3 region has 15 residues.

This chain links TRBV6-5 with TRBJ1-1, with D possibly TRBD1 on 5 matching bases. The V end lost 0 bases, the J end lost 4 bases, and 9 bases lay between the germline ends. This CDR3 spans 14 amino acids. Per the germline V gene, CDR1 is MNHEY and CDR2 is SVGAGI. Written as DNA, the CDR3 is TGTGCCAGCAGTTACTCGATGGGGGGCACTGAAGCTTTCTTT. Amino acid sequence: CASSYSMGGTEAFF.

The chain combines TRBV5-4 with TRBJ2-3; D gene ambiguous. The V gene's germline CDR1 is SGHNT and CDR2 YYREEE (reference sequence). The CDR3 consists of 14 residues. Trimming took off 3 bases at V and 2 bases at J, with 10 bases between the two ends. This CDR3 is CASSSRANTDTQYF. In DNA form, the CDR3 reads TGTGCCAGCAGCTCCCGAGCTAACACAGATACGCAGTATTTT.

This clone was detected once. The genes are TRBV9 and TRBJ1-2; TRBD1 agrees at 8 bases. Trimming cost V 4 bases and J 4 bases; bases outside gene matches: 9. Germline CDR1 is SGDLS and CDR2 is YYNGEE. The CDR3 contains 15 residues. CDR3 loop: CASSFPTGAGYGYTF. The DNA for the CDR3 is TGTGCCAGCAGCTTCCCGACAGGGGCCGGCTATGGCTACACCTTC. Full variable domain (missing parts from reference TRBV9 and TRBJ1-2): DSGVTQTPKHLITATGQRVTLRCSPRSGDLSVYWYQQSLDQGLQFLIQYYNGEERAKGNILERFSAQQFPDLHSELNLSSLELGDSALYFCASSFPTGAGYGYTFGSGTRLTVV.

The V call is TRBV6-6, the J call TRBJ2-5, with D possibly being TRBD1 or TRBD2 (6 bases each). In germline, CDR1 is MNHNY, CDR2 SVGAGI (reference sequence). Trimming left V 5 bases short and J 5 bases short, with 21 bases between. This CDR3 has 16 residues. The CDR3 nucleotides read TGTGCCAGCAGTACACGTTATCCCGGGGGCCGGGAGACCCAGTACTTC. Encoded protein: CASSTRYPGGRETQYF.